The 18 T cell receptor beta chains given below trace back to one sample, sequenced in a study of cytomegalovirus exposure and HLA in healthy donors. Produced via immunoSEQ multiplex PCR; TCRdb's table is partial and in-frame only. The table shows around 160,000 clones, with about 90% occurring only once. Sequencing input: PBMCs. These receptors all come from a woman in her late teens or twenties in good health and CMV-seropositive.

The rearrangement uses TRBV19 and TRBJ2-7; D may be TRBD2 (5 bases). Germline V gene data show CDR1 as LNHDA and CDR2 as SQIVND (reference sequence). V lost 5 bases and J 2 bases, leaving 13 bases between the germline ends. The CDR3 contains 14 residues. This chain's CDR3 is CASSSREGAYEQYF. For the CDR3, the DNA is TGTGCCAGTAGTTCTCGGGAAGGAGCCTACGAGCAGTACTTC.

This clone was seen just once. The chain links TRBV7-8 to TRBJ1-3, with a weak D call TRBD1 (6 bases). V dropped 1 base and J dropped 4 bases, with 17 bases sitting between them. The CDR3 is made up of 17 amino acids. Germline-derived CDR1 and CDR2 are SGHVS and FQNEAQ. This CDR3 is CASSLDHGRGAGNTIYF. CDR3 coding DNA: TGTGCCAGCAGCTTAGATCACGGGCGGGGGGCAGGAAACACCATATATTTT.

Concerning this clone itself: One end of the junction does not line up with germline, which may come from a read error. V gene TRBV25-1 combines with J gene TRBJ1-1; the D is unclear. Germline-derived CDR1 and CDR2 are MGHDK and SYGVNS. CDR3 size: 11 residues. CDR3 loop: CASTEGSEAFF. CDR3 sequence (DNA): TGTGCCAGCACTGAAGGGAGTGAAGCTTTCTTT.

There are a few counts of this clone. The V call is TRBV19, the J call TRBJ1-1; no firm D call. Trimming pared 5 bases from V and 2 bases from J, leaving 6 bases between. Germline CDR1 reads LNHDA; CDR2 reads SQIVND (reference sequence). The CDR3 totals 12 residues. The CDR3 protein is CASSVANTEAFF. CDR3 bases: TGTGCCAGTAGTGTAGCTAACACTGAAGCTTTCTTT.

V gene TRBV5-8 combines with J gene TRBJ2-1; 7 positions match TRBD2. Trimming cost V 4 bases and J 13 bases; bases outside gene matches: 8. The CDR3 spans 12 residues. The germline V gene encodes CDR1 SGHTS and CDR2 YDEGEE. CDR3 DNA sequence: TGTGCCAGCAGCCCATGGGGGAGGGAACAGTTCTTC. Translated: CASSPWGREQFF.

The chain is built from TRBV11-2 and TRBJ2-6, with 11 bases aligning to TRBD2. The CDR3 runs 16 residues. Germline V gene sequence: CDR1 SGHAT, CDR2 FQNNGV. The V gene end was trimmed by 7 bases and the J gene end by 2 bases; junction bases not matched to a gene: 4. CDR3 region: CASTRLAGTGANVLTF. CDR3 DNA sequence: TGTGCCAGCACCCGACTAGCGGGAACTGGGGCCAACGTCCTGACTTTC. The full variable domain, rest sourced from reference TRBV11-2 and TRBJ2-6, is EAGVAQSPRYKIIEKRQSVAFWCNPISGHATLYWYQQILGQGPKLLIQFQNNGVVDDSQLPKDRFSAERLKGVDSTLKIQPAKLEDSAVYLCASTRLAGTGANVLTFGAGSRLTVL.

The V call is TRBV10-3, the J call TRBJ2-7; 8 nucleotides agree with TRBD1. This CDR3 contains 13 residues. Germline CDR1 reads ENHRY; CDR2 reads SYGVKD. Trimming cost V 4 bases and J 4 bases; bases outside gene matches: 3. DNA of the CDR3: TGTGCCATCAGTGGGGGACAGGAATACGAGCAGTACTTC. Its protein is CAISGGQEYEQYF.

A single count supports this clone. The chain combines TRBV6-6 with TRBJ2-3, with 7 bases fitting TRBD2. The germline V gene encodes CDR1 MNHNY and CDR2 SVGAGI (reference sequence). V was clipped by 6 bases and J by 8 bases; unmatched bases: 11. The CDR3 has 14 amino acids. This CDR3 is CASRPPERGGTQYF. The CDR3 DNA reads TGTGCCAGCAGGCCCCCCGAGCGGGGCGGTACGCAGTATTTT.

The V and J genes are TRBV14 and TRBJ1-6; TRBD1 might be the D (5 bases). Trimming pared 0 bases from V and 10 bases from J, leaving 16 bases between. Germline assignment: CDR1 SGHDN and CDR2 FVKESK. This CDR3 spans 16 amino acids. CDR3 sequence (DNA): TGTGCCAGCAGCCAAGAATGGGGGAGGCTGGAGTCACCCCTCCACTTT. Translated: CASSQEWGRLESPLHF. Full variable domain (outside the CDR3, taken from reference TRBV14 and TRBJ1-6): EAGVTQFPSHSVIEKGQTVTLRCDPISGHDNLYWYRRVMGKEIKFLLHFVKESKQDESGMPNNRFLAERTGGTYSTLKVQPAELEDSGVYFCASSQEWGRLESPLHFGNGTRLTVT.

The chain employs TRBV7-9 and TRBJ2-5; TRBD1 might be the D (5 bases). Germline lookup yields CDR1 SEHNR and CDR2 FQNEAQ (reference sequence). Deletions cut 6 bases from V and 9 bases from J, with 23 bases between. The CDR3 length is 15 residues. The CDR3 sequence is CASSPTRLLEGAQYF. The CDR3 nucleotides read TGTGCCAGCAGTCCAACCCGGCTACTCGAAGGGGCCCAGTACTTC.

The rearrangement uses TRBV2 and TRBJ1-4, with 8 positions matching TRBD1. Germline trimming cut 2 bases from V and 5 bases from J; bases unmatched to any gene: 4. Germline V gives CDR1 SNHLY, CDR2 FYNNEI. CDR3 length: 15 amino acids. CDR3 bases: TGTGCCAGCAGTGAAAGTGCAGGGGGCAATGAAAAACTGTTTTTT. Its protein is CASSESAGGNEKLFF.

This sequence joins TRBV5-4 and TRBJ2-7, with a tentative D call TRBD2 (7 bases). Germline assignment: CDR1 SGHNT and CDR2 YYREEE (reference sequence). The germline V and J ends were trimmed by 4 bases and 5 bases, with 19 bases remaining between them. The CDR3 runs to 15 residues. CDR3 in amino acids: CASSLGGGGQNEQYF. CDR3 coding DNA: TGTGCCAGCAGCCTCGGGGGAGGGGGGCAAAACGAGCAGTACTTC.

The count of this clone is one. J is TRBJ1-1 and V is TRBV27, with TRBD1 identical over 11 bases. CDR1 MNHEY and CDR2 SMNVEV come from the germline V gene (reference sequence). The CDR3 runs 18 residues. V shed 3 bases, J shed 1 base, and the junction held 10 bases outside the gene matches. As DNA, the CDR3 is TGTGCCAGCAGTTTCGCCCTGGACAGGGGGCGCGGGAACACTGAAGCTTTCTTT. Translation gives CASSFALDRGRGNTEAFF.

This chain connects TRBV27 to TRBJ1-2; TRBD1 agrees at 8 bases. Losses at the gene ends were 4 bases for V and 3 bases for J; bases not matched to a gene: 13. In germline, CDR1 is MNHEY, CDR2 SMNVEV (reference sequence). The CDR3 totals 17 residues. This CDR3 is CASSSNLPRDRYYGYTF. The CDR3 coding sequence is TGTGCCAGCAGTTCCAACCTCCCCCGGGACAGGTACTATGGCTACACCTTC.

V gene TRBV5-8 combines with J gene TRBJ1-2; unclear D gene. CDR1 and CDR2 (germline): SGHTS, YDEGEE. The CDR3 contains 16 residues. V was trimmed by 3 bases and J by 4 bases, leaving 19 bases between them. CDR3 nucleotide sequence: TGTGCCAGCAGCTCACTCCGGGAAAAGCGGACCTATGGCTACACCTTC. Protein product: CASSSLREKRTYGYTF. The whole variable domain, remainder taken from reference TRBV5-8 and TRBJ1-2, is EAGVTQSPTHLIKTRGQQATLRCSPISGHTSVYWYQQALGLGLQFLLWYDEGEERNRGNFPPRFSGRQFPNYSSELNVNALELEDSALYLCASSSLREKRTYGYTFGSGTRLTVV.

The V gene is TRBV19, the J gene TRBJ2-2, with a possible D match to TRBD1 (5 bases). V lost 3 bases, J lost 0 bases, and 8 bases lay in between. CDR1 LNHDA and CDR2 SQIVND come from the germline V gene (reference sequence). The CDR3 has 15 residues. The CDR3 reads CASSIRTSNTGELFF. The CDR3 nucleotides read TGTGCCAGTAGTATTAGGACATCGAACACCGGGGAGCTGTTTTTT. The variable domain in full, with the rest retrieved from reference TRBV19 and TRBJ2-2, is DGGITQSPKYLFRKEGQNVTLSCEQNLNHDAMYWYRQDPGQGLRLIYYSQIVNDFQKGDIAEGYSVSREKKESFPLTVTSAQKNPTAFYLCASSIRTSNTGELFFGEGSRLTVL.

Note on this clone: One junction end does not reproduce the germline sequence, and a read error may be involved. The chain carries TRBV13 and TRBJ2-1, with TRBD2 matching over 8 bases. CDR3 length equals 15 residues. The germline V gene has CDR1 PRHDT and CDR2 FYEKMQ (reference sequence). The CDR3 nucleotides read TGTGCCAGCGGCTTCGGGCGGGAGGTATACAATGAGCAGTTCTTC. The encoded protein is CASGFGREVYNEQFF. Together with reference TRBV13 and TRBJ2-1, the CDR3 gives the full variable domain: AAGVIQSPRHLIKEKRETATLKCYPIPRHDTVYWYQQGPGQDPQFLISFYEKMQSDKGSIPDRFSAQQFSDYHSELNMSSLELGDSALYFCASGFGREVYNEQFFGPGTRLTVL.

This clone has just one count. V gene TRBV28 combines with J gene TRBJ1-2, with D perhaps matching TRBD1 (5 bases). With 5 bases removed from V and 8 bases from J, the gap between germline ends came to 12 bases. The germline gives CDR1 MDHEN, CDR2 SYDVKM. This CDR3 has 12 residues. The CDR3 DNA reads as TGTGCCAGCAGTGCGACAGTTTGGGGCTACACCTTC. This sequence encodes CASSATVWGYTF.